This entry describes one TCR beta chain. Antigen unknown. The data stem from a study of post-analysis software for immune sequencing data. Study-wide results and limits: Roughly 5 TRBV segments, including TRBV5-6, TRBV5-1 and TRBV20-1, were more frequent in patients than controls.

TCR beta cDNA libraries had unique molecular identifiers. TCRdb re-called the PCR reads with MiXCR, one entry per CDR3 protein. The sample consists of 380,000 or so distinct CDR3 sequences, approximately 38% of them appearing once. The length of the CDR3 is 16 residues. Germline V gene sequence: CDR1 SGHRS, CDR2 YFSETQ. Trimming took 2 bases from V and 2 from J, leaving 15 bases between them. Input material: blood. The sequence derives from a girl aged 5 to 17 with multiple sclerosis. The chain joins TRBV5-1 to TRBJ2-3; D may be TRBD2 (5 bases). CDR3 protein: CASSFRLASLTDTQYF. As DNA, the CDR3 is TGCGCCAGCAGCTTCCGTCTAGCCTCCCTCACAGATACGCAGTATTTT.